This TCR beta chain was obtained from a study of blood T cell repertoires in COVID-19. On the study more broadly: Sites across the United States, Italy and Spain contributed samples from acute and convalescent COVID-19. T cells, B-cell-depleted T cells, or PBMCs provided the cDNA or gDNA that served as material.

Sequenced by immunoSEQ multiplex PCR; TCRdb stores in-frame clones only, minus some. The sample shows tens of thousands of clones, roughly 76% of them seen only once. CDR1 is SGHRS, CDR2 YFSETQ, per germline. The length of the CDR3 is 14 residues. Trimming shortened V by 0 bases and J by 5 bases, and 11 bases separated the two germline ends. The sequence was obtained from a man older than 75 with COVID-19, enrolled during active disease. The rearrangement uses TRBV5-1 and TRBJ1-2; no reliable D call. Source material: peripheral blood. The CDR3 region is CASSLEAGPYGYTF. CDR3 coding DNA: TGCGCCAGCAGCTTGGAGGCAGGCCCTTATGGCTACACCTTC.